The T cell receptor beta chain described here comes from a study of shared clonotypes between healthy human individuals. Study-wide background: Contributing individuals were two females and a few males aged 18 to 49.

Study observations and caveats: Blood was the sole source, and tissue repertoires probably differ.

Deep level was the assay's run setting. Unsorted PBMC DNA was sequenced on ten immunoSEQ deep assay plates. Clones were sequenced by immunoSEQ multiplex PCR, and TCRdb holds only the in-frame ones, with some missing. Of 450,000 or so clones listed, roughly three quarters are singletons. On this clone itself: Antigen specificity is unknown.

Germline CDR1 is SGHRS and CDR2 is YFSETQ. The CDR3 covers 14 residues. The V end lost 0 bases, the J end lost 3 bases, and 9 bases lay between the germline ends. V is TRBV5-1 and J is TRBJ1-1, with unresolved D. The receptor comes from a woman aged 40-49 years in good health. Some clones in this sample may be carry-over from other donors' samples. The specimen was PBMCs. The CDR3 DNA reads TGCGCCAGCAGCTTGGCGCCGTCGGACACTGAAGCTTTCTTT. It translates to CASSLAPSDTEAFF.